The 12 T cell receptor beta chains reported below all come from one sample, sequenced in a study of identical twins. One entry per CDR3 protein, called by TCRdb with MiXCR from the 5' RACE reads. There are 690,000 or so distinct CDR3 sequences in the sample; 8.6% occur only once, and approximately 0.94% lies in the top ten. This sample was also put to use in a study of yellow fever vaccine responses in identical twins.

Sequencing was performed on PBMCs. These receptors were obtained from a woman in her late teens or twenties in good health.

This chain links TRBV28 with TRBJ2-7; D is unresolved. Germline V gene sequence: CDR1 MDHEN, CDR2 SYDVKM. This CDR3 has 12 amino acids. V gave up 8 bases and J gave up 4 bases, with 12 bases separating them. As DNA, the CDR3 is TGTGCCAGCTCCGACGGAGAATACGAGCAGTACTTC. Translating it yields CASSDGEYEQYF.

This clonotype turned up a few times. The chain couples TRBV20-1 to TRBJ2-7, with a tentative D call TRBD1 (6 bases). CDR3 length: 15 residues. Trimming shortened V by 5 bases and J by 2 bases, and 19 bases separated the two germline ends. In germline, CDR1 is DFQATT, CDR2 SNEGSKA (reference sequence). This CDR3 reads CSARMIPGQTYEQYF. CDR3 bases: TGCAGTGCTCGTATGATACCGGGACAAACCTACGAGCAGTACTTC.

A few counts support this clonotype. The chain joins TRBV6-6 to TRBJ1-5, with a possible D match to TRBD1 (5 bases). The CDR3 is made up of 13 amino acids. Germline V gene lookup returns CDR1 MNHNY and CDR2 SVGAGI (reference sequence). With 6 bases removed from V and 4 bases from J, the gap between germline ends came to 10 bases. CDR3 loop: CASSWRGNQPQHF. The DNA for the CDR3 is TGTGCCAGCAGCTGGAGGGGAAATCAGCCCCAGCATTTT.

This clonotype was seen repeatedly, ten times or more. This rearrangement joins TRBV18 to TRBJ2-1; 13 bases agree with TRBD2. CDR1 is KGHSH and CDR2 is LQKENI in the germline V gene. V lost 3 bases and J lost 8; bases outside the gene matches: 4. The CDR3 is 15 amino acids. The CDR3, as DNA: TGTGCCAGCTCACCTGGACTAGCGGGAGCTTATGAGCAGTTCTTC. This codes for CASSPGLAGAYEQFF.

This clonotype was picked up many times. The gene calls are TRBV2 and TRBJ2-5, with a tentative D call TRBD1 (6 bases). This CDR3 region has 13 residues. Germline CDR1 SNHLY, CDR2 FYNNEI. V lost 4 bases and J lost 2, with 8 bases in between. CDR3 sequence: CASSGGTQETQYF. The CDR3 DNA sequence: TGTGCCAGCAGTGGGGGGACACAAGAGACCCAGTACTTC.

This clonotype was observed a few times. J is TRBJ1-2 and V is TRBV29-1, with D tentatively TRBD1 (5 bases). V lost 1 base, J lost 8 bases, and 14 bases lay in between. CDR1 is SQVTM, CDR2 ANQGSEA, per germline. The length of the CDR3 is 13 residues. The CDR3 is CSVEVQRGSGYTF. CDR3 DNA sequence: TGCAGCGTTGAAGTCCAGCGGGGCAGCGGCTACACCTTC.

The J gene is TRBJ2-2, the V gene TRBV12-3 or TRBV12-4; 8 bases line up with TRBD2. The CDR3 contains 14 residues. The V and J ends lost 6 bases and 5 bases, in that order; junction bases with no gene match: 5. The CDR3 DNA sequence: TGTGCCAGCAGCCGGACTAGCAAGACCGGGGAGCTGTTTTTT. Amino acid sequence: CASSRTSKTGELFF.

This clonotype was observed a few times. V is TRBV4-1 and J is TRBJ2-3; D may be TRBD1 or TRBD2 (6 bases each). CDR3 length: 17 residues. Trimming took 0 bases from V and 0 from J, leaving 13 bases between them. Germline V CDR1 and CDR2: MGHRA, YSYEKL. CDR3 loop: CASSQESQGTSTDTQYF. The CDR3 coding sequence is TGCGCCAGCAGCCAAGAGTCCCAGGGGACTAGCACAGATACGCAGTATTTT.

V is TRBV20-1 and J is TRBJ2-2; TRBD2 aligns across 10 bases. Germline CDR1 reads DFQATT; CDR2 reads SNEGSKA (reference sequence). V lost 2 bases and J lost 7; bases outside the gene matches: 7. The CDR3 length is 15 residues. Here the CDR3 DNA reads TGCAGTGCTAGAATCCTAGCGGGAGCGAACGGGGAGCTGTTTTTT. Translating it yields CSARILAGANGELFF.

This clonotype has a handful of counts. The chain couples TRBV20-1 to TRBJ2-3; D is ambiguous. The CDR3 extends over 12 amino acids. Per the germline V gene, CDR1 is DFQATT and CDR2 is SNEGSKA (reference sequence). The ends were cut back, 0 bases at V and 2 bases at J, with 3 bases in the middle. CDR3 region: CSAREDTDTQYF. The CDR3 nucleotides read TGCAGTGCTAGAGAGGACACAGATACGCAGTATTTT.

This clonotype was seen a handful of times. The V and J genes are TRBV7-9 and TRBJ2-7; 8 positions match TRBD2. After removal of 5 bases from V and 2 bases from J, the junction contained 8 bases not matched to a gene. The V gene's germline CDR1 is SEHNR and CDR2 FQNEAQ (reference sequence). The length of the CDR3 is 15 residues. The CDR3 region is CASSGGTSETYEQYF. For the CDR3, the DNA is TGTGCCAGCAGCGGCGGGACTAGTGAGACCTACGAGCAGTACTTC.

A few counts support this clonotype. The chain combines TRBV29-1 with TRBJ2-1; 7 nucleotides align to TRBD1. Unmatched junction bases numbered 2, after V lost 3 bases and J lost 0 bases. The CDR3 has 14 residues. CDR1 and CDR2 from the germline V gene are SQVTM and ANQGSEA. The CDR3 sequence is CSVEWDSSYNEQFF. In nucleotides, the CDR3 is TGCAGCGTTGAGTGGGACAGCTCCTACAATGAGCAGTTCTTC.